The source of this TCR beta chain is a study of identical twins. The germline V and J ends were trimmed by 4 bases and 0 bases, with 10 bases remaining between them. Per the germline V gene, CDR1 is MNHEY and CDR2 is SMNVEV (reference sequence). The CDR3 is made up of 14 amino acids. MiXCR was run by TCRdb on the 5' RACE reads, yielding one entry per CDR3 protein. The sample lists 450,000 to 650,000 distinct CDR3 sequences; around 15% were seen once. This sample was shared with a second study, whose subject was yellow fever vaccine responses in identical twins.

The rearrangement uses TRBV27 and TRBJ2-7, with TRBD2 as a possible D gene (6 bases). This sequence was found in a woman between 18 and 30 years old in good health. The sequencing sample was made of CD4+ T cells sorted from blood. The CDR3 nucleotides read TGTGCCAGCAGTTCCGGGACTGCCTCCTACGAGCAGTACGTC. Protein sequence: CASSSGTASYEQYV.